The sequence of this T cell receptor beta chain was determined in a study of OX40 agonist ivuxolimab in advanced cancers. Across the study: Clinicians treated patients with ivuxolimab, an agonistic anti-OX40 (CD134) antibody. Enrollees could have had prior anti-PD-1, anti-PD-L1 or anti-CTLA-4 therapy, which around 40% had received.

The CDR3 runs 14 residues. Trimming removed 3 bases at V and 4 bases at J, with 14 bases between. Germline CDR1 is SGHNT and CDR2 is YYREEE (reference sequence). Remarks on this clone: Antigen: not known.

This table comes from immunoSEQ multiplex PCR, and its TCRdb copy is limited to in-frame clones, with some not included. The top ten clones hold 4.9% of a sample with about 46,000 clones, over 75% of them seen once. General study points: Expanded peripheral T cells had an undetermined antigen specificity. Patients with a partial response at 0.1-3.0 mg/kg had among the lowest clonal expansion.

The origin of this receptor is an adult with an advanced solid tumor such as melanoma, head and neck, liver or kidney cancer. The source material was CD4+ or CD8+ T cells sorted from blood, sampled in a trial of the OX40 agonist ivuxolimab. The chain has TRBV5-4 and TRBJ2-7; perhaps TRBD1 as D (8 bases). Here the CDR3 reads CASSSNRGGYEQYV. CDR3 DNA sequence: TGTGCCAGCAGCTCAAACAGGGGGGGATACGAGCAGTACGTC.